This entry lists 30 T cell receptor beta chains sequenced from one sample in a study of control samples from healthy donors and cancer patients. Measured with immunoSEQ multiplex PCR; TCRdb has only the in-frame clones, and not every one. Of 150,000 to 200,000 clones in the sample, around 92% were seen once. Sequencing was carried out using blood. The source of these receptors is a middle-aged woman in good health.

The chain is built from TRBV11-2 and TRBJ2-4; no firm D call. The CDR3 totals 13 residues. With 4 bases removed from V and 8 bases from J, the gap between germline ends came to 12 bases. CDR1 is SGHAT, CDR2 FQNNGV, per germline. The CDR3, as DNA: TGTGCCAGCAGCTGGCAGAATGGGGACATTCAGTACTTC. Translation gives CASSWQNGDIQYF.

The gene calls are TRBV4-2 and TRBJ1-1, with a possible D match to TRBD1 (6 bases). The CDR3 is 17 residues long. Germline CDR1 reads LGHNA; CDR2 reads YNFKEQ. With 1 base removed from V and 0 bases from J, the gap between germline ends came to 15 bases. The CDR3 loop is CASSQVGWGAMNTEAFF. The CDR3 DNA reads TGTGCCAGCAGCCAAGTAGGGTGGGGGGCTATGAACACTGAAGCTTTCTTT.

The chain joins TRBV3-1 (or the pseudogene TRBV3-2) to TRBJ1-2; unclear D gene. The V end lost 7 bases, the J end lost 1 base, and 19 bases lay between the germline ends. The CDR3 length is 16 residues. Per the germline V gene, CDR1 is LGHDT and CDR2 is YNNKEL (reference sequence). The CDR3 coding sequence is TGTGCCAGCAATCCGCTGGACGGAAATTATAACTATGGCTACACCTTC. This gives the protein CASNPLDGNYNYGYTF.

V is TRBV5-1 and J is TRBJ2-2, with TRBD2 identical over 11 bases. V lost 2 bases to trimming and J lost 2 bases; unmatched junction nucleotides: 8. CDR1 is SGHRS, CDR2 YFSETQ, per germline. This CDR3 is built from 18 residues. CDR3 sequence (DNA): TGCGCCAGCAGCTTCCCTCCTAGCGGGGGGCCCAACACCGGGGAGCTGTTTTTT. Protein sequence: CASSFPPSGGPNTGELFF. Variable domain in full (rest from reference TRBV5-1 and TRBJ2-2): KAGVTQTPRYLIKTRGQQVTLSCSPISGHRSVSWYQQTPGQGLQFLFEYFSETQRNKGNFPGRFSGRQFSNSRSEMNVSTLELGDSALYLCASSFPPSGGPNTGELFFGEGSRLTVL.

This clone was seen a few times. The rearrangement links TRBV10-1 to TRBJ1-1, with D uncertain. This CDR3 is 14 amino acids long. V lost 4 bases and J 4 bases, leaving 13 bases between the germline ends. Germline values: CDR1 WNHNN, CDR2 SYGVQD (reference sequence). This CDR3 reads CASSGDWSSTEAFF. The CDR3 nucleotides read TGCGCCAGCAGTGGGGATTGGAGTAGCACTGAAGCTTTCTTT.

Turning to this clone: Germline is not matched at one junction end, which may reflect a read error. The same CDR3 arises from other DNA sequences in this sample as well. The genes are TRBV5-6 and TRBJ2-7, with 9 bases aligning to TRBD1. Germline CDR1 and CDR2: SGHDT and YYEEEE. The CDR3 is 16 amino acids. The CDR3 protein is CASSLMLTGGKNEQYF. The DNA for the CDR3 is TGTGCCAGCAGCCTTATGCTCACAGGGGGCAAAAACGAACAGTACTTC.

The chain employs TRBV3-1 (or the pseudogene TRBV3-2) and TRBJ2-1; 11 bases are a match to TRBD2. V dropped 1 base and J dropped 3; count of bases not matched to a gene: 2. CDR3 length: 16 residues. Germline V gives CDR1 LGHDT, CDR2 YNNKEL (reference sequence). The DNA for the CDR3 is TGTGCCAGCAGCCAAGGGCTAGCGGGGGGCTACAATGAGCAGTTCTTC. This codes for CASSQGLAGGYNEQFF.

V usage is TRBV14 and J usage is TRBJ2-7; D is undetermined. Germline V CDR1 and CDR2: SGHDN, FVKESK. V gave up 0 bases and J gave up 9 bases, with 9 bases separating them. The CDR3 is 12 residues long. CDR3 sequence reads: CASSQETARQYF. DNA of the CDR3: TGTGCCAGCAGCCAAGAAACAGCTCGGCAGTACTTC.

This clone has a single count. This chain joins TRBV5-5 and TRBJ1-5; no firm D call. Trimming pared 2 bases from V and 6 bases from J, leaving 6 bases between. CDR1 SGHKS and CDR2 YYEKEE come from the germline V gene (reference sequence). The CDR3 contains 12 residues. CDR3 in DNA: TGTGCCAGCAGCTTAAGTGGTCAGCCCCAGCATTTT. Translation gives CASSLSGQPQHF. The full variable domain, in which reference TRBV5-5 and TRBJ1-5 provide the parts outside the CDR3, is DAGVTQSPTHLIKTRGQQVTLRCSPISGHKSVSWYQQVLGQGPQFIFQYYEKEERGRGNFPDRFSARQFPNYSSELNVNALLLGDSALYLCASSLSGQPQHFGDGTRLSIL.

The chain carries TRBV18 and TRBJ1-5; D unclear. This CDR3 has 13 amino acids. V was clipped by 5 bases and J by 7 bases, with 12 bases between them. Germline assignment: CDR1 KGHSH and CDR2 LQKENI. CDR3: CASSSNQGQPQHF. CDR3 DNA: TGTGCCAGCTCATCGAATCAAGGGCAGCCCCAGCATTTT. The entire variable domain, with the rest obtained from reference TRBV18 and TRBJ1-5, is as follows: NAGVMQNPRHLVRRRGQEARLRCSPMKGHSHVYWYRQLPEEGLKFMVYLQKENIIDESGMPKERFSAEFPKEGPSILRIQQVVRGDSAAYFCASSSNQGQPQHFGDGTRLSIL.

CDR3 nucleotide sequence: TGTGCCAGCAGCTTGGGAGGGGGGAACACTGAAGCTTTCTTT. This sequence encodes CASSLGGGNTEAFF. J is TRBJ1-1 and V is TRBV5-4; perhaps TRBD1 as D (6 bases). Germline CDR1 is SGHNT and CDR2 is YYREEE (reference sequence). CDR3 length: 14 amino acids. Trimming shortened V by 0 bases and J by 1 base, and 7 bases separated the two germline ends.

Here the CDR3 DNA reads TGTGCCAGCATGTGGTTGGCTGGAAACACCATATATTTT. Protein product: CASMWLAGNTIYF. The chain carries TRBV2 and TRBJ1-3, with unresolved D. V shed 7 bases and J shed 2 bases, with 9 bases lying between them. The CDR3 sequence is 13 residues long. CDR1 is SNHLY, CDR2 FYNNEI, per germline.

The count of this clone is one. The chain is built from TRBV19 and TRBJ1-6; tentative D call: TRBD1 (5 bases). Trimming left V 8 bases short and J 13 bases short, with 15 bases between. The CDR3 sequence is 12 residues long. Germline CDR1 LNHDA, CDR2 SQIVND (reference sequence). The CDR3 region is CASGGDGMPLHF. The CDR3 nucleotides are TGTGCCAGTGGGGGGGACGGCATGCCCCTCCACTTT. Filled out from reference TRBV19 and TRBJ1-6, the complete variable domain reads DGGITQSPKYLFRKEGQNVTLSCEQNLNHDAMYWYRQDPGQGLRLIYYSQIVNDFQKGDIAEGYSVSREKKESFPLTVTSAQKNPTAFYLCASGGDGMPLHFGNGTRLTVT.

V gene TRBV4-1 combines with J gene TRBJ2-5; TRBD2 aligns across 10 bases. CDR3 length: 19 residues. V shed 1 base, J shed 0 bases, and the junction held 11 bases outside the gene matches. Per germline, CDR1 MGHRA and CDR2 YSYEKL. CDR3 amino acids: CASSQGGLAAAPYQETQYF. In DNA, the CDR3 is TGCGCCAGCAGCCAAGGCGGACTAGCGGCTGCTCCGTACCAAGAGACCCAGTACTTC.

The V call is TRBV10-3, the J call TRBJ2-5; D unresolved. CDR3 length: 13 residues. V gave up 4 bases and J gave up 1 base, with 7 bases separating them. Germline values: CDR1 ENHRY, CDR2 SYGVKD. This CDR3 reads CAISVTFQETQYF. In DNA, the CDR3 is TGTGCCATCAGTGTAACATTCCAAGAGACCCAGTACTTC.

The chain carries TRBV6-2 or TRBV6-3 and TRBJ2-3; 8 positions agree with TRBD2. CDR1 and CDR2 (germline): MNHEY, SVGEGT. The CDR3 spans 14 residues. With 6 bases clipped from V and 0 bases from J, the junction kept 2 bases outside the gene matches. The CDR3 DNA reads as TGTGCCAGCAGCCGGGGGGGTAGCACAGATACGCAGTATTTT. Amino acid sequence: CASSRGGSTDTQYF.

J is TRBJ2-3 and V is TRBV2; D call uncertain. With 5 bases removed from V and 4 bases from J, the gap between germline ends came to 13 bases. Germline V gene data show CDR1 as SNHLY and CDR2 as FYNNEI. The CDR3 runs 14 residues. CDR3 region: CASSPRPAADTQYF. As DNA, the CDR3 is TGTGCCAGCAGTCCGAGGCCGGCGGCAGATACGCAGTATTTT.

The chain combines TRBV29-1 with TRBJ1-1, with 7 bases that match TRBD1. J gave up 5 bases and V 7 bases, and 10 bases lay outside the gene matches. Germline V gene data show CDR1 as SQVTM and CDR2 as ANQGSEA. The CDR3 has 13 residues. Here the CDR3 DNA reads TGCAGCGCCCAGCGACAGGGCGCTACTGAAGCTTTCTTT. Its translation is CSAQRQGATEAFF.

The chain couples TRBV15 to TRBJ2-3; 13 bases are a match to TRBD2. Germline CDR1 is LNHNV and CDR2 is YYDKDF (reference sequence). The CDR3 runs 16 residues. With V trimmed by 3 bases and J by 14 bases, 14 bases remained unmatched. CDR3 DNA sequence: TGTGCCACCAGCAGTACCGTACTAGCGGGGGGGGCGATGTGGTATTTT. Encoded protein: CATSSTVLAGGAMWYF.

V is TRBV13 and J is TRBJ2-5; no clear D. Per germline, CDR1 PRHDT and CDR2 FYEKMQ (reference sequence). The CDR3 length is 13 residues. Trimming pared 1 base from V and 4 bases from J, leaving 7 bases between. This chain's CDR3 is CASSLEGAETQYF. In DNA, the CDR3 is TGTGCCAGCAGCTTAGAAGGCGCAGAGACCCAGTACTTC.

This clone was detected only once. In DNA, the CDR3 is TGTGCCAGCAGCCTGACTGAGGGCATGAGCAATAGCTACACCTTC. It translates to CASSLTEGMSNSYTF. The J gene is TRBJ1-2, the V gene TRBV9, with D uncertain. Trimming removed 4 bases at V and 9 bases at J, with 22 bases between. The CDR3 sequence is 15 residues long. CDR1 is SGDLS, CDR2 YYNGEE, per germline.

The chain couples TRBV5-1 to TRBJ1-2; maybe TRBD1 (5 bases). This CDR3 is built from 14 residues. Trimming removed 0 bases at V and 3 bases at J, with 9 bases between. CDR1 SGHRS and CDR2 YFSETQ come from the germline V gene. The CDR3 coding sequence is TGCGCCAGCAGCTTGGACCGAGGGGACTATGGCTACACCTTC. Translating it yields CASSLDRGDYGYTF.

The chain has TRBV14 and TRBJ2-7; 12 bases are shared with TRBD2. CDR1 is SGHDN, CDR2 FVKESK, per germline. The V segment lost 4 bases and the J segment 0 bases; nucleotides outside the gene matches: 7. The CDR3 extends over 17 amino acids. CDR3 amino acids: CASSLALAGGRSYEQYF. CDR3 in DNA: TGTGCCAGCAGCCTAGCTCTAGCGGGGGGGCGCTCCTACGAGCAGTACTTC.

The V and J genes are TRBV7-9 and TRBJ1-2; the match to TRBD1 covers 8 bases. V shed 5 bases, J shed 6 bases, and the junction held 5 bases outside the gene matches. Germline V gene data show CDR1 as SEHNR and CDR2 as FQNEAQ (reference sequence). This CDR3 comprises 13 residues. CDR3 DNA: TGTGCCAGCAGCCGGACAGGGCAGAATGGCTACACCTTC. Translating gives CASSRTGQNGYTF.

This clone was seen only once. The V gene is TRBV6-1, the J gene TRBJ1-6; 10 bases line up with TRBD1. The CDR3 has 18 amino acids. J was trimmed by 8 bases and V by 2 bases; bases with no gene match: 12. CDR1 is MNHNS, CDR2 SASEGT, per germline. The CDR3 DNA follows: TGTGCCAGCAGTGAATTTTTGGCGGGACAGGGGAATTATTCACCCCTCCACTTT. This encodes CASSEFLAGQGNYSPLHF.

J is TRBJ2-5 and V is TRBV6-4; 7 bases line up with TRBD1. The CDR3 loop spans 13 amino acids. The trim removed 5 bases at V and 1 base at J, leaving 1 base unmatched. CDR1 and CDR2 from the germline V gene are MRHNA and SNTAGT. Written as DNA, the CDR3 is TGTGCCAGCAGTCGGGACAGCCAAGAGACCCAGTACTTC. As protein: CASSRDSQETQYF.

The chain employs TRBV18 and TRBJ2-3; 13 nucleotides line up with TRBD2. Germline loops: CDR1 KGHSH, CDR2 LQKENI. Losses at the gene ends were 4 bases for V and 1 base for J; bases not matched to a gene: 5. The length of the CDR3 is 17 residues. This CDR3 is CASSRTGTSGGTDTQYF. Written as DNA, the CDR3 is TGTGCCAGCTCACGGACCGGGACTAGCGGGGGCACAGATACGCAGTATTTT.

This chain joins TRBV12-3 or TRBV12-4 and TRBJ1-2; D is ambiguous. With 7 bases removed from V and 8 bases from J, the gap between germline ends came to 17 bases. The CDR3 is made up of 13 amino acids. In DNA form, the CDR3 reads TGTGCCAGCATCTCGAGTTCGTTAGGGGGCTACACCTTC. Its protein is CASISSSLGGYTF.

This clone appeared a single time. The CDR3 coding sequence is TGTGCCATCAGTGCGGCGGCCCAGACCGGAAAACTGTTTTTT. Translating it yields CAISAAAQTGKLFF. The chain couples TRBV10-3 to TRBJ1-4; D not certain. Germline V gives CDR1 ENHRY, CDR2 SYGVKD. CDR3 length: 14 residues. Trimming shortened V by 4 bases and J by 10 bases, and 16 bases separated the two germline ends.

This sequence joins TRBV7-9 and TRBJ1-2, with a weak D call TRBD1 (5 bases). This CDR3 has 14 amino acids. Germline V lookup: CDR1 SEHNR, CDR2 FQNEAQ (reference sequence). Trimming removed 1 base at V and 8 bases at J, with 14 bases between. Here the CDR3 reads CASSLVGQGRGYTF. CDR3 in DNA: TGTGCCAGCAGCTTAGTAGGTCAGGGTCGAGGCTACACCTTC.